This TCR beta chain was retrieved from a study of CXCR3-negative and CXCR3-positive naive CD8 T cells. Overall study results and limits: TRB CDR3 properties served as the basis for inferring TCR strength, and surface CD5 was comparable between naive subsets. The TRB CDR3s that CXCR3-positive naive cells carried were more hydrophobic than those of CXCR3-negative naive cells. Memory cells diverged, while naive CXCR3-positive and CXCR3-negative cells had similar TRBV-TRBJ usage.

In preparing the TRB cDNA libraries, 5' RACE with UMI labels was used. One entry per CDR3 protein, without DNA, is what TCRdb gives after re-calling the 5' RACE reads. Its table records 4,000 or so distinct CDR3 sequences. This clonotype ranks as large in terms of frequency. Its specificity is not known. CD45RO-CCR7+CD27+CD95- marked naive CD8+ T cells. The sequence was collected from a human donor in good health. Some clones in this sample may be carry-over from other donors' samples. The specimen was naive CXCR3- CD8+ T cells from blood. The subset denotes: CD45RO-CCR7+CD27+CD95- naive CD8+ T cells lacking CXCR3 (TNR3-).

The chain's CDR3 is CASSLPGSNTEAFF. The chain joins TRBV12-3 or TRBV12-4 to TRBJ1-1; checking the TCRdb D call of TRBD1 is not possible without DNA. This CDR3 comprises 14 residues.